This TCR beta chain came from a study of CD8+ T cells in alopecia areata. Whole-study context: Oral tofacitinib (5 to 10 mg twice daily) was administered to treated patients. Findings and limits, study-wide: Numerous expanded lesional clones remained in scalp and blood during tofacitinib. Affected lesional scalp, above all in alopecia totalis/universalis, was more clonal than normal scalp.

The CDR3 covers 12 residues. CDR1 is GTSNPN, CDR2 SVGIG, per germline (reference sequence). With 2 bases removed from V and 8 bases from J, the gap between germline ends came to 11 bases. Treatment indicated: oral pan-JAK inhibitor, 5-10 mg twice daily. The sequencing template was cDNA reverse transcribed from extracted RNA. Clones were sequenced by immunoSEQ multiplex PCR, and TCRdb holds only the in-frame ones, with some missing. The table lists approximately 200,000 clones, approximately 40% of them singletons. This clone was found once. The target antigen is unknown. The V gene is TRBV30, the J gene TRBJ2-3; a possible D gene is TRBD2 (5 bases). This sequence was found in a human donor with alopecia areata. Specimen: CD4+ T cells sorted from blood, collected between weeks 36 and 40, from a patient treated with tofacitinib. The CDR3 DNA is TGTGCCTGGAGTCTCAAAGAGGGTACGCAGTATTTT. Its translation is CAWSLKEGTQYF.